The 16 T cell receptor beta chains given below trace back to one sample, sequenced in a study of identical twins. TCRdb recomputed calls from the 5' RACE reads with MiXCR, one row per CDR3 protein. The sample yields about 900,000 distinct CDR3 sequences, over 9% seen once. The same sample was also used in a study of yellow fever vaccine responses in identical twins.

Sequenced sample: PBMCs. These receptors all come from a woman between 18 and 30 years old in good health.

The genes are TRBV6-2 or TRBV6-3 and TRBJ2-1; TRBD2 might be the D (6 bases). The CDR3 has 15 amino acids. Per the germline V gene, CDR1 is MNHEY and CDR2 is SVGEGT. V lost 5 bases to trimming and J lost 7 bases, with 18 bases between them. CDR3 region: CASSPGGPVTNEQFF. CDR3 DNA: TGTGCCAGCAGTCCCGGAGGGCCCGTCACTAATGAGCAGTTCTTC.

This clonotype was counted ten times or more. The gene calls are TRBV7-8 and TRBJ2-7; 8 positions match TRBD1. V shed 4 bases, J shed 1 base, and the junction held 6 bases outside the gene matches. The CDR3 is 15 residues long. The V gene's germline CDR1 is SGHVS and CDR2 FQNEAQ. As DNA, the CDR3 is TGTGCCAGCAGCTCAGGACAGGGTGGGTCCTACGAGCAGTACGTC. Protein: CASSSGQGGSYEQYV.

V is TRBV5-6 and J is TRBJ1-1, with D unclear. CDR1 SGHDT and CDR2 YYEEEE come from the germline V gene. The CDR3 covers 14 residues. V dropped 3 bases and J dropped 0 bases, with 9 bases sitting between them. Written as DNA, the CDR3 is TGTGCCAGCAGCTCGGTGACCGTGAACACTGAAGCTTTCTTT. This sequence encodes CASSSVTVNTEAFF. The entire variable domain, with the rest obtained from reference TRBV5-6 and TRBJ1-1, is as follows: DAGVTQSPTHLIKTRGQQVTLRCSPKSGHDTVSWYQQALGQGPQFIFQYYEEEERQRGNFPDRFSGHQFPNYSSELNVNALLLGDSALYLCASSSVTVNTEAFFGQGTRLTVV.

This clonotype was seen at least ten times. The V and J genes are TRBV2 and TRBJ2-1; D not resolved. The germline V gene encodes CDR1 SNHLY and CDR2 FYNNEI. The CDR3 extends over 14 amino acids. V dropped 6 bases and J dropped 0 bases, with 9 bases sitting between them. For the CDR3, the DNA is TGTGCCAGCAGGCCGCTAAGCTCCTACAATGAGCAGTTCTTC. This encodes CASRPLSSYNEQFF.

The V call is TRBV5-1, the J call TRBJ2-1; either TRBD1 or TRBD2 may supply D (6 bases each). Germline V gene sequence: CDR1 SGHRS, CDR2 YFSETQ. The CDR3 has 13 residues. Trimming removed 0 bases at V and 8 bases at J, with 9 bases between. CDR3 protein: CASSLGGGYEQFF. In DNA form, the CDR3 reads TGCGCCAGCAGCTTGGGAGGGGGGTATGAGCAGTTCTTC.

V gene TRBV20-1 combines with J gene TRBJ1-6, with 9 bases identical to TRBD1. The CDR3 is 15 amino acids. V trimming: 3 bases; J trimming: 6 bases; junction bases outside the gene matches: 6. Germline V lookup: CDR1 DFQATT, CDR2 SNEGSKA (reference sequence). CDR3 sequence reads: CSASSVTGGNSPLHF. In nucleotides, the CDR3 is TGCAGTGCTAGCAGTGTGACAGGGGGTAATTCACCCCTCCACTTT.

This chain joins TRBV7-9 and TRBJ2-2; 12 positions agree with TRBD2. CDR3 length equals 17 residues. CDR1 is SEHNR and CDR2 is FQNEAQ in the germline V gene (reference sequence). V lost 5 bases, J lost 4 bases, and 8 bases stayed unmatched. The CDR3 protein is CASSARLAGESTGELFF. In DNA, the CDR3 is TGTGCCAGCAGCGCTCGACTAGCGGGAGAGTCCACCGGGGAGCTGTTTTTT. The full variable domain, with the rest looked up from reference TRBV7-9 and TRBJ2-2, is DTGVSQNPRHKITKRGQNVTFRCDPISEHNRLYWYRQTLGQGPEFLTYFQNEAQLEKSRLLSDRFSAERPKGSFSTLEIQRTEQGDSAMYLCASSARLAGESTGELFFGEGSRLTVL.

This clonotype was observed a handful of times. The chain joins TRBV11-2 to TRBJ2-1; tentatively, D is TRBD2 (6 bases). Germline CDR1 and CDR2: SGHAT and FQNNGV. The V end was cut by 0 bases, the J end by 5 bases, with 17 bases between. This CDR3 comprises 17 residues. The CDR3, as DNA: TGTGCCAGCAGCTTAGATCTCGCGGGATCTTTGAACAATGAGCAGTTCTTC. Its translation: CASSLDLAGSLNNEQFF.

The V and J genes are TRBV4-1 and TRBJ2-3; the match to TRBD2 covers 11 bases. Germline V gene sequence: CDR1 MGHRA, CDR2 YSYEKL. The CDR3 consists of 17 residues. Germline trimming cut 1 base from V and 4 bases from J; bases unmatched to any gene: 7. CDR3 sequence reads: CASSQASSGRRADTQYF. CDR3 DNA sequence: TGCGCCAGCAGCCAAGCCTCTAGCGGGAGGCGGGCAGATACGCAGTATTTT.

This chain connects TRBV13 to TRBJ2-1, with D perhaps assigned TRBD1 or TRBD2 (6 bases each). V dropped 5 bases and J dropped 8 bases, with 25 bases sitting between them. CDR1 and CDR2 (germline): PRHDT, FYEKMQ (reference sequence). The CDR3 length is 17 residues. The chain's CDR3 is CASSTRTGGPTGDEQFF. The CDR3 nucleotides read TGTGCCAGCAGCACCCGAACCGGGGGCCCAACCGGGGATGAGCAGTTCTTC.

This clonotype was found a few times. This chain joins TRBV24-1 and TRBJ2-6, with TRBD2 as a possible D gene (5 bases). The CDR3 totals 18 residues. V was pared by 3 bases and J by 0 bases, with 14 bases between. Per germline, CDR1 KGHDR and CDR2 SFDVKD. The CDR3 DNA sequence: TGTGCCACCAGTGATCCGACCTTCGGGAACTCTGGGGCCAACGTCCTGACTTTC. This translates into CATSDPTFGNSGANVLTF.

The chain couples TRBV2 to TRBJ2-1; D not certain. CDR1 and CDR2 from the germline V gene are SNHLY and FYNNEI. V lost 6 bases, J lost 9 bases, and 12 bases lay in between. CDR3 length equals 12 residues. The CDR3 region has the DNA TGTGCCAGCAGCGTGAGCCGAGGTGAGCAGTTCTTC. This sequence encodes CASSVSRGEQFF.

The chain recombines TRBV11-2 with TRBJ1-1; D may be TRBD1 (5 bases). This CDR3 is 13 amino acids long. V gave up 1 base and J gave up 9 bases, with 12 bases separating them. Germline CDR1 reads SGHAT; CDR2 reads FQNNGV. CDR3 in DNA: TGTGCCAGCAGCTTAGGGGGCCTACCCCAAGCTTTCTTT. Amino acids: CASSLGGLPQAFF.

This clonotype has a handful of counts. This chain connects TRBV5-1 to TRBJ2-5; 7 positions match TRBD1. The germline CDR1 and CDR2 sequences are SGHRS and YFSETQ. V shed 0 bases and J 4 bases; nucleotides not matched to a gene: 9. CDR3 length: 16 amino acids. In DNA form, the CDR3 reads TGCGCCAGCAGCTTGGGACAGGGTGGATTAGTAGAGACCCAGTACTTC. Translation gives CASSLGQGGLVETQYF. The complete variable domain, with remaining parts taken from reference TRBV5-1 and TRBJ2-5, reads KAGVTQTPRYLIKTRGQQVTLSCSPISGHRSVSWYQQTPGQGLQFLFEYFSETQRNKGNFPGRFSGRQFSNSRSEMNVSTLELGDSALYLCASSLGQGGLVETQYFGPGTRLLVL.

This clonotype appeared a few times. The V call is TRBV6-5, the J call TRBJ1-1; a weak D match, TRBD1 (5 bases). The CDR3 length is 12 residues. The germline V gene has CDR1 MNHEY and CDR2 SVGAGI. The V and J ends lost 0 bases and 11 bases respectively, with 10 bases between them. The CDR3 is CASSYSKTEAFF. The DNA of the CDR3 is TGTGCCAGCAGTTACTCGAAGACAGAGGCTTTCTTT.

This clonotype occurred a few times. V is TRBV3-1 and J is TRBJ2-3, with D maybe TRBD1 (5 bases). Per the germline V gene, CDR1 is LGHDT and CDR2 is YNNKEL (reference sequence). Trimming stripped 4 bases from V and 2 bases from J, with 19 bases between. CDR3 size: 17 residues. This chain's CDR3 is CASSRESQGLYTDTQYF. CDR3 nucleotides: TGTGCCAGCAGCCGAGAATCCCAGGGCCTATACACAGATACGCAGTATTTT.